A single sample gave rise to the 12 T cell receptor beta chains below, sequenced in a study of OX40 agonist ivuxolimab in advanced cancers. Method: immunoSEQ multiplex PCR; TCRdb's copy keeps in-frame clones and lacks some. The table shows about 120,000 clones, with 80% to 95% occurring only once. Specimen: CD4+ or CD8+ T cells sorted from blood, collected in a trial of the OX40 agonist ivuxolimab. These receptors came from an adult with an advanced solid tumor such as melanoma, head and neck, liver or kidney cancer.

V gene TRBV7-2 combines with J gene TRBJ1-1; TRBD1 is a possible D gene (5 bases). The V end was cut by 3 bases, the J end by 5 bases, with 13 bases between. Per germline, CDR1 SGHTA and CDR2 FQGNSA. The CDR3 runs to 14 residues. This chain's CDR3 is CASSFGRVRTEAFF. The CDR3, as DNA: TGTGCCAGCAGCTTCGGCAGGGTGAGAACTGAAGCTTTCTTT.

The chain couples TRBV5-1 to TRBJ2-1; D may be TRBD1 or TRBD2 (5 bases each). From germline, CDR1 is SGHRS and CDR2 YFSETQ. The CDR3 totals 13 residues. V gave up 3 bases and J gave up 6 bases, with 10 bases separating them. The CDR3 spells CASSSGTPNEQFF. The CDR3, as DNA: TGCGCCAGCAGCTCGGGGACGCCCAATGAGCAGTTCTTC.

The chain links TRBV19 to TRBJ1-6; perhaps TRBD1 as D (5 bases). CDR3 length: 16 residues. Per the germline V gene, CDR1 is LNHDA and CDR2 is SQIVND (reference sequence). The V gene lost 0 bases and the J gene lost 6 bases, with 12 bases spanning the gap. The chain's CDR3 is CASSIEGARANSPLHF. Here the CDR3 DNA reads TGTGCCAGTAGTATAGAAGGGGCCAGAGCTAATTCACCCCTCCACTTT. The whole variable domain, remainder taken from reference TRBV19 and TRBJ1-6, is DGGITQSPKYLFRKEGQNVTLSCEQNLNHDAMYWYRQDPGQGLRLIYYSQIVNDFQKGDIAEGYSVSREKKESFPLTVTSAQKNPTAFYLCASSIEGARANSPLHFGNGTRLTVT.

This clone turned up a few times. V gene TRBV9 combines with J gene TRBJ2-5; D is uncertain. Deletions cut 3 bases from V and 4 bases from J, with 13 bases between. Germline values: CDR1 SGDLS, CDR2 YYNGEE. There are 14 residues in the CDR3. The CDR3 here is CASSAGDFGETQYF. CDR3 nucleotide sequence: TGTGCCAGCAGCGCGGGTGATTTCGGAGAGACCCAGTACTTC.

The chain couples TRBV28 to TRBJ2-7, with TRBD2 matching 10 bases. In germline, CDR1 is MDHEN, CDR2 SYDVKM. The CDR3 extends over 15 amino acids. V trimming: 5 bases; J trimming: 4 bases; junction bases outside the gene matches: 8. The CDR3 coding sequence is TGTGCCAGCAGTCCACAGAGCGGGAGGGCTTACGAGCAGTACTTC. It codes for CASSPQSGRAYEQYF.

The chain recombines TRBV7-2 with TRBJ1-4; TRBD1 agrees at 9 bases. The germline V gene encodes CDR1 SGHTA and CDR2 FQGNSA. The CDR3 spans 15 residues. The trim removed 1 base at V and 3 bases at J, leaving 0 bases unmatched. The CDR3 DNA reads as TGTGCCAGCAGCTTAGGGGACAGGGCTAATGAAAAACTGTTTTTT. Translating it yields CASSLGDRANEKLFF.

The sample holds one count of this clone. CDR3 bases: TGTGCCAGCAGTGACCCTTGGGGGGAGGCTAACACCGGGGAGCTGTTTTTT. It codes for CASSDPWGEANTGELFF. This chain connects TRBV6-4 to TRBJ2-2; a weak D match, TRBD2 (6 bases). The CDR3 totals 17 residues. Per germline, CDR1 MRHNA and CDR2 SNTAGT. V dropped 2 bases and J dropped 2 bases, with 15 bases sitting between them.

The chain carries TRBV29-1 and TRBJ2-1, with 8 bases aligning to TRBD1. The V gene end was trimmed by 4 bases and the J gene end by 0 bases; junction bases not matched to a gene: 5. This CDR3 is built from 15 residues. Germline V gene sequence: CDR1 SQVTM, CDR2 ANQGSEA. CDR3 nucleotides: TGCAGCGTTGTTGGACAGGGAAGCTCCTACAATGAGCAGTTCTTC. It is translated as CSVVGQGSSYNEQFF.

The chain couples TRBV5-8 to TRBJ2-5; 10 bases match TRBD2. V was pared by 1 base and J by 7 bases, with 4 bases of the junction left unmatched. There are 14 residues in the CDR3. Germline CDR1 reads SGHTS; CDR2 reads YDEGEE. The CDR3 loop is CASSLSTSGWTQYF. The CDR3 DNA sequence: TGTGCCAGCAGCTTGTCGACTAGCGGGTGGACCCAGTACTTC.

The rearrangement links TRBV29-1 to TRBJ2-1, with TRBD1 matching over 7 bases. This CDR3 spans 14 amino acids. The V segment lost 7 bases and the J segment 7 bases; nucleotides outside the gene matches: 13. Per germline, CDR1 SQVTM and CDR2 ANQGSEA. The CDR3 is CSALIEGARNEQFF. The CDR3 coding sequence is TGCAGCGCCTTAATTGAGGGGGCTAGGAATGAGCAGTTCTTC.

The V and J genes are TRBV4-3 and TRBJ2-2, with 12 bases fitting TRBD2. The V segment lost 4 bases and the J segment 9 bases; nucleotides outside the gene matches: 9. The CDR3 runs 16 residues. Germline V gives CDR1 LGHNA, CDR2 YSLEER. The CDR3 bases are TGCGCCAGCAGCCGCGGGACTAGCGGGCACCTCCGGGAGCTGTTTTTT. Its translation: CASSRGTSGHLRELFF.

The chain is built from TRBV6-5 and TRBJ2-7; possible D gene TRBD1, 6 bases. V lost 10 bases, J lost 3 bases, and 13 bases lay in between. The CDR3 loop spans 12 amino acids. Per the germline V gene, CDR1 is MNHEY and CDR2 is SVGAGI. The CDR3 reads CATNRDHYEQYF. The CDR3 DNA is TGTGCCACCAACAGGGACCACTACGAGCAGTACTTC.